This is a list of T cell receptor beta chains from one sample in a study of CD8 T cells in Susac syndrome. TCRdb re-derived calls from the immunoSEQ multiplex PCR reads in MiXCR, one entry per CDR3 protein. This sample has 180,000 or so distinct CDR3 sequences, with around 94% found just once. Sequencing was carried out using CD4+ T cells from PBMCs. These receptors all stem from a human donor in good health. CDR3s include the opening cysteine and the closing phenylalanine or tryptophan. A D gene is named only where the DNA matches it firmly. The size field is filled for only some rows; it gives once, few, many or a size class.

V gene: TRBV7-9
D gene: .
J gene: TRBJ1-1
CDR3 length: 13
clone size: .
CDR3 protein: CASSQQGWAEAFF
CDR3 DNA: TGTGCCAGCAGCCAACAGGGTTGGGCTGAAGCTTTCTTT

V gene: TRBV30
D gene: .
J gene: TRBJ1-6
CDR3 length: 14
clone size: once
CDR3 protein: CAWSRNSDYSPLHF
CDR3 DNA: TGTGCCTGGAGTCGGAACTCTGATTATTCACCCCTCCACTTT

V gene: TRBV29-1
D gene: .
J gene: TRBJ2-2
CDR3 length: 12
clone size: .
CDR3 protein: CSVEENTGELFF
CDR3 DNA: TGCAGCGTTGAGGAGAACACCGGGGAGCTGTTTTTT

V gene: TRBV28
D gene: .
J gene: TRBJ2-6
CDR3 length: 17
clone size: .
CDR3 protein: CASSSDRLSLGANVLTF
CDR3 DNA: TGTGCCAGCAGTTCCGACAGGCTATCCCTCGGGGCCAACGTCCTGACTTTC

V gene: TRBV25-1
D gene: TRBD1
J gene: TRBJ2-1
CDR3 length: 15
clone size: once
CDR3 protein: CASSKGTGPYNEQFF
CDR3 DNA: TGTGCCAGCAGTAAAGGGACAGGACCCTACAATGAGCAGTTCTTC

V gene: TRBV15
D gene: TRBD1
J gene: TRBJ2-1
CDR3 length: 15
clone size: .
CDR3 protein: CATSREQGGYNEQFF
CDR3 DNA: TGTGCCACCAGCAGAGAACAGGGGGGCTACAATGAGCAGTTCTTC

V gene: TRBV6-2/TRBV6-3
D gene: .
J gene: TRBJ2-5
CDR3 length: 15
clone size: .
CDR3 protein: CASSYNRGPAGTQYF
CDR3 DNA: TGTGCCAGCAGTTACAACCGAGGCCCGGCAGGGACCCAGTACTTC

V gene: TRBV5-6
D gene: TRBD1
J gene: TRBJ1-2
CDR3 length: 13
clone size: .
CDR3 protein: CASSTGTGDGYTF
CDR3 DNA: TGTGCCAGCAGCACCGGGACAGGGGATGGCTACACCTTC

V gene: TRBV3-1
D gene: TRBD1
J gene: TRBJ1-1
CDR3 length: 14
clone size: .
CDR3 protein: CASSFGQENTEAFF
CDR3 DNA: TGTGCCAGCAGTTTTGGACAGGAGAACACTGAAGCTTTCTTT

V gene: TRBV2
D gene: .
J gene: TRBJ2-2
CDR3 length: 11
clone size: .
CDR3 protein: CASSAPGELFF
CDR3 DNA: TGTGCCAGCAGTGCACCCGGGGAGCTGTTTTTT

V gene: TRBV10-3
D gene: .
J gene: TRBJ2-1
CDR3 length: 12
clone size: .
CDR3 protein: CAISDGGNEQFF
CDR3 DNA: TGTGCCATCAGTGATGGGGGAAATGAGCAGTTCTTC

V gene: TRBV7-9
D gene: .
J gene: TRBJ1-6
CDR3 length: 12
clone size: .
CDR3 protein: CASSFPDSPLHF
CDR3 DNA: TGTGCCAGCAGCTTCCCCGATTCACCCCTCCACTTT

V gene: TRBV20-1
D gene: TRBD1
J gene: TRBJ1-6
CDR3 length: 16
clone size: .
CDR3 protein: CSARDPHGTANSPLHF
CDR3 DNA: TGCAGTGCTAGAGATCCTCACGGGACAGCAAATTCACCCCTCCACTTT

V gene: TRBV18
D gene: TRBD1
J gene: TRBJ2-1
CDR3 length: 17
clone size: .
CDR3 protein: CASSLVGPGQSDGGQFF
CDR3 DNA: TGTGCCAGCTCACTCGTCGGCCCGGGACAGTCCGATGGCGGGCAGTTCTTC

V gene: TRBV20-1
D gene: TRBD2
J gene: TRBJ2-7
CDR3 length: 13
clone size: .
CDR3 protein: CSAEAGSSYEQYF
CDR3 DNA: TGCAGTGCTGAAGCGGGGAGCTCCTACGAGCAGTACTTC

V gene: TRBV20-1
D gene: .
J gene: TRBJ1-5
CDR3 length: 13
clone size: .
CDR3 protein: CSAQQDRNQPQHF
CDR3 DNA: TGCAGTGCCCAGCAAGACAGGAATCAGCCCCAGCATTTT

V gene: TRBV15
D gene: .
J gene: TRBJ2-7
CDR3 length: 12
clone size: .
CDR3 protein: CATSRVQGEQYF
CDR3 DNA: TGTGCCACCAGCAGAGTCCAGGGGGAGCAGTACTTC

V gene: TRBV18
D gene: .
J gene: TRBJ2-5
CDR3 length: 14
clone size: few
CDR3 protein: CASSPQRVQETQYF
CDR3 DNA: TGTGCCAGCTCACCACAGCGGGTTCAAGAGACCCAGTACTTC

V gene: TRBV12-3/TRBV12-4
D gene: .
J gene: TRBJ1-5
CDR3 length: 15
clone size: .
CDR3 protein: CASSFRETRDQPQHF
CDR3 DNA: TGTGCCAGCAGTTTCAGGGAGACACGGGATCAGCCCCAGCATTTT

V gene: TRBV6-2/TRBV6-3
D gene: .
J gene: TRBJ1-1
CDR3 length: 13
clone size: .
CDR3 protein: CASSYTINTEAFF
CDR3 DNA: TGTGCCAGCAGTTACACCATCAACACTGAAGCTTTCTTT

V gene: TRBV20-1
D gene: TRBD2
J gene: TRBJ2-1
CDR3 length: 16
clone size: .
CDR3 protein: CSASRVAGGLGNEQFF
CDR3 DNA: TGCAGTGCTAGCCGCGTGGCGGGGGGGCTGGGGAATGAGCAGTTCTTC

V gene: TRBV3-1
D gene: .
J gene: TRBJ2-6
CDR3 length: 12
clone size: .
CDR3 protein: CASRSGANVLTF
CDR3 DNA: TGTGCCAGCCGATCTGGGGCCAACGTCCTGACTTTC

V gene: TRBV9
D gene: TRBD1
J gene: TRBJ2-1
CDR3 length: 16
clone size: once
CDR3 protein: CASSVDPGQGNNEQFF
CDR3 DNA: TGTGCCAGCAGCGTAGATCCCGGACAGGGTAACAATGAGCAGTTCTTC

V gene: TRBV24-1
D gene: .
J gene: TRBJ2-3
CDR3 length: 14
clone size: .
CDR3 protein: CATSEQGSTDTQYF
CDR3 DNA: TGTGCCACCAGTGAACAGGGAAGCACAGATACGCAGTATTTT

V gene: TRBV6-2/TRBV6-3
D gene: .
J gene: TRBJ2-5
CDR3 length: 14
clone size: once
CDR3 protein: CASSYPGRQETQYF
CDR3 DNA: TGTGCCAGCAGTTACCCGGGACGGCAAGAGACCCAGTACTTC

V gene: TRBV5-1
D gene: .
J gene: TRBJ1-6
CDR3 length: 14
clone size: .
CDR3 protein: CASSSRTDNSPLHF
CDR3 DNA: TGCGCCAGCAGCTCTCGGACAGATAATTCACCCCTCCACTTT

V gene: TRBV7-9
D gene: TRBD1
J gene: TRBJ1-5
CDR3 length: 15
clone size: .
CDR3 protein: CASSIDRGYNQPQHF
CDR3 DNA: TGTGCCAGCAGCATCGACAGGGGTTACAATCAGCCCCAGCATTTT

V gene: TRBV15
D gene: TRBD2
J gene: TRBJ2-1
CDR3 length: 20
clone size: .
CDR3 protein: CATSCTPGLAGCASYNEQFF
CDR3 DNA: TGTGCCACCAGCTGTACCCCGGGACTAGCGGGGTGCGCCTCCTACAATGAGCAGTTCTTC

V gene: TRBV20-1
D gene: .
J gene: TRBJ1-2
CDR3 length: 13
clone size: .
CDR3 protein: CSARGQRHYGYTF
CDR3 DNA: TGCAGTGCGCGAGGCCAGCGTCACTATGGCTACACCTTC

V gene: TRBV20-1
D gene: .
J gene: TRBJ1-5
CDR3 length: 11
clone size: .
CDR3 protein: CSARLGSPQHF
CDR3 DNA: TGCAGTGCTAGACTTGGGTCGCCCCAGCATTTT

V gene: TRBV5-4
D gene: TRBD1
J gene: TRBJ2-3
CDR3 length: 16
clone size: .
CDR3 protein: CASSPLLGQAGDTQYF
CDR3 DNA: TGTGCCAGCAGCCCTCTGCTGGGACAGGCCGGGGATACGCAGTATTTT

V gene: TRBV20-1
D gene: .
J gene: TRBJ2-2
CDR3 length: 12
clone size: .
CDR3 protein: CSARPGAGELFF
CDR3 DNA: TGCAGTGCTAGGCCCGGGGCCGGGGAGCTGTTTTTT

V gene: TRBV9
D gene: .
J gene: TRBJ2-7
CDR3 length: 15
clone size: once
CDR3 protein: CASSVSGVADYEQYF
CDR3 DNA: TGTGCCAGCAGCGTATCTGGAGTAGCGGACTACGAGCAGTACTTC

V gene: TRBV29-1
D gene: .
J gene: TRBJ2-5
CDR3 length: 14
clone size: .
CDR3 protein: CSVQRGAGQETQYF
CDR3 DNA: TGCAGCGTCCAACGGGGGGCTGGTCAAGAGACCCAGTACTTC

V gene: TRBV4-2
D gene: .
J gene: TRBJ2-5
CDR3 length: 13
clone size: .
CDR3 protein: CASSQDRDETQYF
CDR3 DNA: TGTGCCAGCAGCCAAGACAGGGACGAGACCCAGTACTTC

V gene: TRBV6-5
D gene: TRBD2
J gene: TRBJ2-1
CDR3 length: 14
clone size: .
CDR3 protein: CASSSGLAGREQFF
CDR3 DNA: TGTGCCAGCAGTTCGGGACTAGCGGGGCGGGAGCAGTTCTTC

V gene: TRBV2
D gene: .
J gene: TRBJ2-1
CDR3 length: 15
clone size: .
CDR3 protein: CASSETRPSYNEQFF
CDR3 DNA: TGTGCCAGCAGTGAGACACGTCCATCCTACAATGAGCAGTTCTTC

V gene: TRBV20-1
D gene: .
J gene: TRBJ2-1
CDR3 length: 15
clone size: .
CDR3 protein: CSARDPKGAGNEQFF
CDR3 DNA: TGCAGTGCTAGAGATCCCAAGGGGGCGGGGAATGAGCAGTTCTTC

V gene: TRBV20-1
D gene: .
J gene: TRBJ1-2
CDR3 length: 13
clone size: .
CDR3 protein: CSARAGDNYGYTF
CDR3 DNA: TGCAGTGCTAGGGCTGGGGACAACTATGGCTACACCTTC

V gene: TRBV30
D gene: .
J gene: TRBJ2-7
CDR3 length: 13
clone size: .
CDR3 protein: CAWSVQDSYEQYF
CDR3 DNA: TGTGCCTGGAGTGTACAGGACAGCTACGAGCAGTACTTC

V gene: TRBV20-1
D gene: TRBD1
J gene: TRBJ1-2
CDR3 length: 15
clone size: .
CDR3 protein: CSARVVQGARYGYTF
CDR3 DNA: TGCAGTGCTAGAGTGGTCCAGGGGGCCCGGTATGGCTACACCTTC

V gene: TRBV29-1
D gene: .
J gene: TRBJ2-5
CDR3 length: 17
clone size: .
CDR3 protein: CSVAGIGDGSLQETQYF
CDR3 DNA: TGCAGCGTTGCGGGGATAGGGGATGGTAGTCTTCAAGAGACCCAGTACTTC

V gene: TRBV28
D gene: TRBD2
J gene: TRBJ2-5
CDR3 length: 16
clone size: .
CDR3 protein: CASTHGTSSGIETQYF
CDR3 DNA: TGTGCCAGCACCCACGGGACTAGCTCCGGGATAGAGACCCAGTACTTC

V gene: TRBV3-1
D gene: .
J gene: TRBJ2-3
CDR3 length: 14
clone size: once
CDR3 protein: CASSRSDWGDTQYF
CDR3 DNA: TGTGCCAGCAGCCGATCGGACTGGGGGGATACGCAGTATTTT

V gene: TRBV12-3/TRBV12-4
D gene: .
J gene: TRBJ2-1
CDR3 length: 12
clone size: .
CDR3 protein: CASSLIGNEQFF
CDR3 DNA: TGTGCCAGCAGTTTAATTGGGAATGAGCAGTTCTTC

V gene: TRBV25-1
D gene: TRBD1
J gene: TRBJ1-1
CDR3 length: 14
clone size: .
CDR3 protein: CASNGQGKNTEAFF
CDR3 DNA: TGTGCCAGCAATGGACAGGGAAAGAACACTGAAGCTTTCTTT

V gene: TRBV20-1
D gene: .
J gene: TRBJ1-5
CDR3 length: 12
clone size: .
CDR3 protein: CSASSLNQPQHF
CDR3 DNA: TGCAGTGCTAGTTCCCTCAATCAGCCCCAGCATTTT

V gene: TRBV9
D gene: .
J gene: TRBJ2-5
CDR3 length: 13
clone size: .
CDR3 protein: CASSVGAQETQYF
CDR3 DNA: TGTGCCAGCAGCGTAGGGGCCCAAGAGACCCAGTACTTC

V gene: TRBV29-1
D gene: .
J gene: TRBJ2-7
CDR3 length: 11
clone size: .
CDR3 protein: CSVWDVAEQYF
CDR3 DNA: TGCAGCGTCTGGGACGTCGCCGAGCAGTACTTC

V gene: TRBV20-1
D gene: .
J gene: TRBJ2-5
CDR3 length: 13
clone size: .
CDR3 protein: CSARTTVKETQYF
CDR3 DNA: TGCAGTGCTAGGACGACAGTTAAAGAGACCCAGTACTTC

V gene: TRBV7-8
D gene: .
J gene: TRBJ2-3
CDR3 length: 15
clone size: .
CDR3 protein: CASSLRDFGTDTQYF
CDR3 DNA: TGTGCCAGCAGCCTAAGGGACTTCGGCACAGATACGCAGTATTTT

V gene: TRBV7-2
D gene: .
J gene: TRBJ1-5
CDR3 length: 15
clone size: .
CDR3 protein: CASSPSSVSNQPQHF
CDR3 DNA: TGTGCCAGCAGCCCCTCCTCCGTAAGCAATCAGCCCCAGCATTTT

V gene: TRBV7-2
D gene: .
J gene: TRBJ2-5
CDR3 length: 11
clone size: once
CDR3 protein: CASAGLETQYF
CDR3 DNA: TGTGCCAGCGCAGGCCTAGAGACCCAGTACTTC

V gene: TRBV30
D gene: .
J gene: TRBJ2-5
CDR3 length: 12
clone size: .
CDR3 protein: CAWGQFEGTQYF
CDR3 DNA: TGTGCCTGGGGACAGTTCGAGGGGACCCAGTACTTC

V gene: TRBV18
D gene: TRBD1
J gene: TRBJ1-1
CDR3 length: 14
clone size: .
CDR3 protein: CASSPQGGNTEAFF
CDR3 DNA: TGTGCCAGCTCACCCCAGGGGGGGAACACTGAAGCTTTCTTT

V gene: TRBV18
D gene: TRBD1
J gene: TRBJ1-5
CDR3 length: 14
clone size: .
CDR3 protein: CASSTRGGNQPQHF
CDR3 DNA: TGTGCCAGCTCAACCAGGGGGGGCAATCAGCCCCAGCATTTT

V gene: TRBV5-1
D gene: TRBD1
J gene: TRBJ2-7
CDR3 length: 15
clone size: .
CDR3 protein: CASSLGGQVRSEQYF
CDR3 DNA: TGCGCCAGCAGCTTGGGGGGACAGGTCCGGTCCGAGCAGTACTTC

V gene: TRBV2
D gene: .
J gene: TRBJ2-5
CDR3 length: 13
clone size: .
CDR3 protein: CASSEKPTETQYF
CDR3 DNA: TGTGCCAGCAGTGAAAAGCCGACAGAGACCCAGTACTTC

V gene: TRBV29-1
D gene: .
J gene: TRBJ2-1
CDR3 length: 11
clone size: once
CDR3 protein: CSASDGNEQFF
CDR3 DNA: TGCAGCGCCTCCGACGGGAATGAGCAGTTCTTC

V gene: TRBV23-1
D gene: .
J gene: TRBJ2-6
CDR3 length: 14
clone size: .
CDR3 protein: CASPAAGGANVLTF
CDR3 DNA: TGCGCCAGCCCAGCGGCAGGTGGGGCCAACGTCCTGACTTTC